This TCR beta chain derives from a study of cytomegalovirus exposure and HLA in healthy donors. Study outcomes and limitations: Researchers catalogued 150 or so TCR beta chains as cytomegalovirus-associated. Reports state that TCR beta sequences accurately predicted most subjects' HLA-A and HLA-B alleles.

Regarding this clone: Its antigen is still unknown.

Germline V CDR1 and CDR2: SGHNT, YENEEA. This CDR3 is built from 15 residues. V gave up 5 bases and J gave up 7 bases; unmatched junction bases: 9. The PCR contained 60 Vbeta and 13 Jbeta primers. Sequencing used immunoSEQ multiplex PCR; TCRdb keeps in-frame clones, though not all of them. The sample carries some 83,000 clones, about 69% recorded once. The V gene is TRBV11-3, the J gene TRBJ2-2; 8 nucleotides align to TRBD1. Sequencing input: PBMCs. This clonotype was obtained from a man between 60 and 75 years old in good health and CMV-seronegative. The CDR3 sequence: CASSPRTGSGGELFF. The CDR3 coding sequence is TGTGCCAGCAGCCCAAGGACAGGGTCGGGCGGGGAGCTGTTTTTT. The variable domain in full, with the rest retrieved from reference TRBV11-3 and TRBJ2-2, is EAGVVQSPRYKIIEKKQPVAFWCNPISGHNTLYWYLQNLGQGPELLIRYENEEAVDDSQLPKDRFSAERLKGVDSTLKIQPAELGDSAVYLCASSPRTGSGGELFFGEGSRLTVL.